This T cell receptor beta chain was captured in a study of shared clonotypes between healthy human individuals. For the study at large: Each donor's CD4 naive and CD4 memory cells filled three plates apiece, CD8 naive two, and CD8 memory one.

Sequencing was performed with immunoSEQ multiplex PCR; in TCRdb, only in-frame clones are kept and a portion is missing. Altogether about 2.1 million clones are present, 93% being singletons, with the ten largest covering under 2%. Study-wide points: Sampling included only blood; tissue repertoires likely differ.

Turning to this clone: What it binds is not known.

As defined, naive CD8 cells were CD45RO-negative and positively selected for CCR7, with terminally differentiated effector memory CD45RA+ cells excluded. The CDR3 consists of 16 residues. J gave up 1 base and V 4 bases, and 6 bases lay outside the gene matches. Per germline, CDR1 ENHRY and CDR2 SYGVKD. This TCR derives from a man between 18 and 35 years old in good health. Some clones in this sample may be carry-over from other donors' samples. The chain links TRBV10-3 to TRBJ2-7, with 11 bases identical to TRBD1. The sample comprised naive CD8+ T cells from PBMCs. For the CDR3, the DNA is TGTGCCATCAGTGGGCTAGGGGACAGGGGGTCCTACGAGCAGTACTTC. Protein sequence: CAISGLGDRGSYEQYF.